Listed below are T cell receptor beta chains from one sample, sequenced in a study of shared clonotypes between healthy human individuals. Using immunoSEQ multiplex PCR, the repertoire was profiled, and TCRdb retains in-frame clones only, with some absent. The sample lists around 500,000 clones, roughly 80% seen once, with roughly 13% in the top ten. Sample: PBMCs. These receptors came from a woman aged 40 to 50 in good health. Some clones in this sample may be carry-over from other donors' samples. The CDR3 runs from the conserved cysteine through the conserved F or W. Fields, in order: D gene, clone size, J gene, V gene, CDR3 protein, CDR3 DNA. D genes are given only for firm matches. Size is omitted from some rows. Given values are once, few, many or a class for expanded clones.

.,.,TRBJ1-4,TRBV28,CASSGGRNEKLFF,TGTGCCAGCAGCGGGGGCAGGAATGAAAAACTGTTTTTT
TRBD1,.,TRBJ1-2,TRBV7-8,CASSSDRGGYGYTF,TGTGCCAGCAGCTCGGACAGGGGGGGCTATGGCTACACCTTC
.,.,TRBJ2-3,TRBV28,CASSPLGPRRTDTQYF,TGTGCCAGCAGTCCCCTGGGTCCCCGGCGGACAGATACGCAGTATTTT
TRBD1,few,TRBJ2-5,TRBV27,CASSSLGTVEETQYF,TGTGCCAGCAGTTCCCTAGGGACAGTTGAAGAGACCCAGTACTTC
.,.,TRBJ2-1,TRBV23-1,CASSPPGHYNEQFF,TGCGCCAGCAGTCCCCCGGGCCACTACAATGAGCAGTTCTTC
TRBD2,.,TRBJ2-5,TRBV29-1,CSVELAGGETQYF,TGCAGCGTGGAACTAGCGGGAGGGGAGACCCAGTACTTC
.,.,TRBJ1-1,TRBV5-1,CASSSQGSPTEAFF,TGCGCCAGCAGCTCACAGGGATCCCCCACTGAAGCTTTCTTT
TRBD2,.,TRBJ2-3,TRBV30,CAWGGGLADGDTQYF,TGTGCCTGGGGTGGGGGACTAGCGGACGGTGATACGCAGTATTTT
.,.,TRBJ2-1,TRBV19,CASSMDYTNEQFF,TGTGCCAGTAGTATGGACTACACCAATGAGCAGTTCTTC
TRBD1,.,TRBJ2-7,TRBV6-5,CASSSYGTGNEQYF,TGTGCCAGCAGTTCCTACGGGACAGGGAATGAGCAGTACTTC
TRBD1,few,TRBJ2-7,TRBV19,CATGTGVDEQYF,TGTGCTACCGGGACAGGGGTCGACGAGCAGTACTTC
.,.,TRBJ2-2,TRBV7-6,CAARGTVTGELFF,TGTGCCGCGCGGGGTACGGTCACCGGGGAGCTGTTTTTT
.,.,TRBJ2-7,TRBV19,CASRGSSYEQYF,TGTGCCAGTAGGGGGAGCTCCTACGAGCAGTACTTC
.,few,TRBJ2-1,TRBV5-1,CASSSSGPPYNEQFF,TGCGCCAGCAGCTCCTCGGGACCCCCCTACAATGAGCAGTTCTTC
TRBD2,.,TRBJ2-3,TRBV5-1,CASSHRLAGGEDTQYF,TGCGCCAGCAGCCACCGACTAGCGGGAGGGGAGGATACGCAGTATTTT
.,.,TRBJ1-5,TRBV10-2,CASSEWHQPQHF,TGCGCCAGCAGTGAGTGGCATCAGCCCCAGCATTTT
TRBD2,.,TRBJ2-5,TRBV5-1,CASSFTGTSEEETQYF,TGCGCCAGCAGCTTTACCGGGACTAGCGAGGAGGAGACCCAGTACTTC
.,.,TRBJ2-7,TRBV6-1,CASSDKVSPSEQYF,TGTGCCAGCAGTGACAAGGTGTCCCCCTCCGAGCAGTACTTT
.,once,TRBJ1-1,TRBV5-1,CASSETRNTEAFF,TGCGCCAGCAGCGAAACAAGGAACACTGAAGCTTTCTTT
.,.,TRBJ2-7,TRBV7-8,CASSFSPTLLEQYF,TGTGCCAGCAGCTTTTCCCCGACCTTGTTGGAGCAGTACTTC
.,.,TRBJ2-5,TRBV11-1,CASSSRGAREETQYF,TGTGCCAGCAGCTCCCGTGGGGCCAGGGAAGAGACCCAGTACTTC
.,.,TRBJ2-5,TRBV9,CASSVGPLVTSETQYF,TGTGCCAGCAGCGTAGGTCCCCTGGTCACCTCAGAGACCCAGTACTTC
.,.,TRBJ1-1,TRBV18,CASSPSSGNTEAFF,TGTGCCAGCTCACCCTCCAGTGGGAACACTGAAGCTTTCTTT
TRBD1,.,TRBJ2-3,TRBV15,CATSRGQGAQYF,TGTGCCACCAGCAGGGGACAGGGGGCGCAGTATTTT
.,.,TRBJ1-2,TRBV6-5,CASSYSAVTTNYGYTF,TGTGCCAGCAGTTACTCGGCAGTAACCACTAACTATGGCTACACCTTC
.,.,TRBJ2-7,TRBV28,CASSLTGASSYEQYF,TGTGCCAGCAGTTTGACAGGCGCGAGCTCCTACGAGCAGTACTTC
.,.,TRBJ1-4,TRBV5-4,CASSFQGGDGEKLFF,TGTGCCAGCAGCTTCCAGGGAGGGGACGGTGAAAAACTGTTTTTT
.,.,TRBJ1-1,TRBV11-2,CASSFVGQNTEAFF,TGTGCCAGCAGCTTCGTAGGACAGAACACTGAAGCTTTCTTT
.,few,TRBJ2-2,TRBV2,CASDLGRDTGELFF,TGTGCCAGCGATTTGGGGCGGGACACCGGGGAGCTGTTTTTT
TRBD1,.,TRBJ2-7,TRBV10-3,CAISDPGTGGAEQYF,TGTGCCATCAGTGATCCCGGGACAGGGGGGGCCGAGCAGTACTTC
.,.,TRBJ2-2,TRBV4-1,CASSPGWGTGELFF,TGCGCCAGCAGCCCAGGGTGGGGGACCGGGGAGCTGTTTTTT
.,.,TRBJ2-4,TRBV6-1,CASSDRTNKNIQYF,TGTGCCAGCAGTGACAGGACTAACAAAAACATTCAGTACTTC
.,.,TRBJ2-7,TRBV28,CASSLTGLIYEQYF,TGTGCCAGCAGTTTGACAGGATTGATCTACGAGCAGTACTTC
TRBD2,.,TRBJ2-7,TRBV4-2,CASSQELRTSGNEQYF,TGTGCCAGCAGCCAAGAGTTGCGGACTAGCGGGAACGAGCAGTACTTC
TRBD1,.,TRBJ1-3,TRBV27,CASRLQGAGNTIYF,TGTGCCAGCAGGCTACAGGGGGCTGGAAACACCATATATTTT
.,.,TRBJ1-5,TRBV27,CASSLQAGNQPQHF,TGTGCCAGCAGTTTGCAGGCGGGAAATCAGCCCCAGCATTTT
.,.,TRBJ2-3,TRBV7-9,CASSTRQGTDTQYF,TGTGCCAGCAGCACAAGACAGGGCACAGATACGCAGTATTTT
.,.,TRBJ2-1,TRBV12-5,CASGYYNEQFF,TGTGCTAGTGGTTACTACAATGAGCAGTTCTTC
.,.,TRBJ1-4,TRBV28,CASSSRGEKLFF,TGTGCCAGCAGTTCCCGTGGAGAAAAACTGTTTTTT
TRBD1,once,TRBJ1-5,TRBV2,CASSKAGGQYSNQPQHF,TGTGCCAGCAGTAAAGCAGGGGGCCAATATAGCAATCAGCCCCAGCATTTT
TRBD2,.,TRBJ2-7,TRBV11-2,CASSLEVAGAYEQYF,TGTGCCAGCAGCTTAGAAGTAGCGGGAGCCTACGAGCAGTACTTC
.,.,TRBJ1-1,TRBV27,CASSLIGAGTEAFF,TGTGCCAGCAGTTTAATAGGGGCGGGCACTGAAGCTTTCTTT
.,.,TRBJ1-4,TRBV18,CASSQEGGTNEKLFF,TGTGCCAGCTCACAGGAGGGCGGGACTAATGAAAAACTGTTTTTT
.,.,TRBJ2-1,TRBV6-1,CASSEVFEIWRFF,TGTGCCAGCAGTGAAGTTTTCGAGATATGGCGGTTCTTC
TRBD2,.,TRBJ2-2,TRBV5-6,CASSPRPHSGRNTGELFF,TGTGCCAGCAGCCCGAGACCACACAGCGGGAGGAACACCGGGGAGCTGTTTTTT
TRBD1,.,TRBJ1-5,TRBV19,CASSNMGQGNQPQHF,TGTGCCAGTAGTAACATGGGACAGGGGAATCAGCCCCAGCATTTT
TRBD2,.,TRBJ2-2,TRBV30,CAWSWGLAGATGELFF,TGTGCCTGGAGTTGGGGACTAGCGGGAGCCACCGGGGAGCTGTTTTTT
TRBD1,.,TRBJ2-7,TRBV28,CASSSQPDGTGSYEQYF,TGTGCCAGCAGTTCACAACCCGACGGGACAGGGTCTTACGAGCAGTACTTC
.,.,TRBJ2-5,TRBV7-2,CASSHAGQSWETQYF,TGTGCCAGCAGCCATGCGGGACAGAGCTGGGAGACCCAGTACTTC
.,.,TRBJ2-5,TRBV5-1,CASSVTGEGTQYF,TGCGCCAGCAGCGTGACAGGGGAGGGGACCCAGTACTTC
.,.,TRBJ2-5,TRBV30,CAWSVGLEETQYF,TGTGCCTGGAGTGTAGGGTTAGAAGAGACCCAGTACTTC
TRBD2,.,TRBJ2-1,TRBV10-3,CAITKGLAGVGEQFF,TGTGCCATCACCAAGGGACTAGCGGGAGTAGGTGAGCAGTTCTTC
TRBD2,.,TRBJ2-3,TRBV11-3,CASSSGLAGVADTQYF,TGTGCCAGCAGCTCAGGACTAGCGGGAGTTGCAGATACGCAGTATTTT
TRBD2,.,TRBJ2-7,TRBV10-3,CAISELAGGGHEQYF,TGTGCCATCAGTGAGCTAGCGGGGGGCGGGCACGAGCAGTACTTC